This TCR beta chain appears in the sequencing data of a study of shared clonotypes between healthy human individuals. The study's findings and limits: Sample collection involved blood only; tissue repertoires are likely different. What rarefaction showed was incomplete sorted-subset sequencing despite large depth.

This clone was detected only once. Its antigen is unknown. Germline V gives CDR1 MNHEY, CDR2 SMNVEV (reference sequence). This CDR3 is built from 15 residues. The trim removed 6 bases at V and 3 bases at J, leaving 9 bases unmatched. The naive CD8 subset, CD45RO-negative cells positively selected for CCR7, excluded terminally differentiated effector memory CD45RA+ cells. Assay used: immunoSEQ multiplex PCR; TCRdb lists only in-frame clones, some missing. The table lists about 2 million clones, approximately 94% of them singletons. The source is a man younger than 30 in good health. The sequencing sample was made of naive CD8+ T cells sorted from blood. V is TRBV27 and J is TRBJ2-3; TRBD2 aligns across 7 bases. The CDR3 loop reads CASSYGAGVTDTQYF. For the CDR3, the DNA is TGTGCCAGCAGCTACGGCGCGGGAGTTACAGATACGCAGTATTTT.